This TCR beta chain was sequenced during a study of blood T cell repertoires in COVID-19. Study-wide background: Spain, Italy and the United States supplied samples that represented acute and convalescent COVID-19. The analysed material was cDNA or gDNA that came from T cells, B-cell-depleted T cells, or PBMCs.

In the source study's methods: Nucleated cell counts were estimated from reference gene primer amplification. Measured with immunoSEQ multiplex PCR; TCRdb has only the in-frame clones, and not every one. V and J calls and clone size follow that table, whereas D and trimming were derived from the DNA. The repertoire holds 150,000 to 200,000 clones, with roughly 80% as singletons. The CDR3 loop spans 12 amino acids. V lost 5 bases to trimming and J lost 3 bases, with 8 bases between them. The germline CDR1 and CDR2 sequences are ENHRY and SYGVKD. The rearrangement links TRBV10-3 to TRBJ2-7, with D possibly being TRBD1 (5 bases). The material sequenced was peripheral blood. The sequence came from a woman aged 25 to 39 with acute or convalescent COVID-19. The DNA of the CDR3 is TGTGCCATCAGTACAGGATTCTACGAGCAGTACTTC. Translated, it gives CAISTGFYEQYF.